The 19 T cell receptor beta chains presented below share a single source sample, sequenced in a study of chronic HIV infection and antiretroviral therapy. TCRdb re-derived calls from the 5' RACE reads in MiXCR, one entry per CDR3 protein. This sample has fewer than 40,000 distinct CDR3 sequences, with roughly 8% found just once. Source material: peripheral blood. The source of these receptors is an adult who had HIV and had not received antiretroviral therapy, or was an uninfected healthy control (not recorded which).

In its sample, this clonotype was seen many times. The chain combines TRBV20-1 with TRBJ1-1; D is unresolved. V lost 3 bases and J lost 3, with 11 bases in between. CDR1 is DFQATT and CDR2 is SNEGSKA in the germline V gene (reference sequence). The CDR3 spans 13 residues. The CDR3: CSASYSTDTEAFF. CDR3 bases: TGCAGTGCTAGTTACAGTACGGACACTGAAGCTTTCTTT.

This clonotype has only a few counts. The chain's CDR3 is CATLATGGEKLFF. CDR3 sequence (DNA): TGTGCCACCCTCGCGACAGGGGGCGAAAAACTGTTTTTT. The chain joins TRBV28 to TRBJ1-4; 10 nucleotides agree with TRBD1. The length of the CDR3 is 13 residues. CDR1 and CDR2 from the germline V gene are MDHEN and SYDVKM. With 10 bases clipped from V and 8 bases from J, the junction kept 7 bases outside the gene matches.

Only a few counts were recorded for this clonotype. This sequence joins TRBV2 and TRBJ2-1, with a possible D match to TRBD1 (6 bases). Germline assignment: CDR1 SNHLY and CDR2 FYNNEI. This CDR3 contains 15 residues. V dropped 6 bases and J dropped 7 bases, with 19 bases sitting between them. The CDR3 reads CASSATGFPSNEQFF. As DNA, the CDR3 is TGTGCCAGCAGCGCGACAGGTTTTCCCTCGAATGAGCAGTTCTTC.

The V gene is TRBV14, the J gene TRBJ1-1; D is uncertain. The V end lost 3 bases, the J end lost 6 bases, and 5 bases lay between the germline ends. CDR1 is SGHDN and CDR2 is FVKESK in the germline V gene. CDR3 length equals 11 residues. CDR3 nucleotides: TGTGCCAGCAGCCAGAATGCTGAAGCTTTCTTT. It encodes CASSQNAEAFF.

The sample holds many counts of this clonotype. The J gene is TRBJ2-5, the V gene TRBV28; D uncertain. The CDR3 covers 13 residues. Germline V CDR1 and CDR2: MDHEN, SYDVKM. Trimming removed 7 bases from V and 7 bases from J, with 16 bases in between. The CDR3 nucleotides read TGTGCCAGCAACCCCTCAGTTTCTGGGACCCAGTACTTC. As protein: CASNPSVSGTQYF.

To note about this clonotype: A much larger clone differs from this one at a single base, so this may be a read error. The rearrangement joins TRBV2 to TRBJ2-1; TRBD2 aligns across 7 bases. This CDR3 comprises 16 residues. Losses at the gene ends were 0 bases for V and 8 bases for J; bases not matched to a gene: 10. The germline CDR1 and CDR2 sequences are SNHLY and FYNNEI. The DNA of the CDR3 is TGTGCCAGCAGTGAAGCCTGGACTAGTACTTGCCATGAGCAGTTCTTC. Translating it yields CASSEAWTSTCHEQFF. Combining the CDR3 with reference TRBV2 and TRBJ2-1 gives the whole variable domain EPEVTQTPSHQVTQMGQEVILRCVPISNHLYFYWYRQILGQKVEFLVSFYNNEISEKSEIFDDQFSVERPDGSNFTLKIRSTKLEDSAMYFCASSEAWTSTCHEQFFGPGTRLTVL.

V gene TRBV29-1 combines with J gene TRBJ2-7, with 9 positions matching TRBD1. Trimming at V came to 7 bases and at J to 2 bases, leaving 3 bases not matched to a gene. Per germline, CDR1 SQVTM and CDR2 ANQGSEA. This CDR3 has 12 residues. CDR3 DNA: TGCAGCGCCGGGACAGGGACCTACGAGCAGTACTTC. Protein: CSAGTGTYEQYF.

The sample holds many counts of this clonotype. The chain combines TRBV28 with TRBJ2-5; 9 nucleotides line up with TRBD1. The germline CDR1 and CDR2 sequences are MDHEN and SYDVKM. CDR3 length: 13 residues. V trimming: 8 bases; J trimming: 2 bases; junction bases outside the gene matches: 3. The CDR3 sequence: CASGDRGQETQYF. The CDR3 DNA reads TGTGCCAGCGGCGACAGGGGGCAAGAGACCCAGTACTTC.

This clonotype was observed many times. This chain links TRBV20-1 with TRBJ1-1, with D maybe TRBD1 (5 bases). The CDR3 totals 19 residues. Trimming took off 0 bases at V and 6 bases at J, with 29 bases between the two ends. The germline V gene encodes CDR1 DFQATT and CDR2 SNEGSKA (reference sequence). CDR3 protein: CSARDWGRASHLGVPEAFF. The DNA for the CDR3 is TGCAGTGCTAGAGATTGGGGCAGGGCTTCCCATTTAGGAGTTCCTGAAGCTTTCTTT.

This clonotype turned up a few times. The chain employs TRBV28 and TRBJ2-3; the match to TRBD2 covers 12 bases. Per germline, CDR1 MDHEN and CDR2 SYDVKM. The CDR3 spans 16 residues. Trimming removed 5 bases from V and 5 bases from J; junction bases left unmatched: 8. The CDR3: CASSPLAGGPQDTQYF. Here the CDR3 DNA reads TGTGCCAGCAGTCCCCTAGCGGGAGGGCCTCAAGATACGCAGTATTTT.

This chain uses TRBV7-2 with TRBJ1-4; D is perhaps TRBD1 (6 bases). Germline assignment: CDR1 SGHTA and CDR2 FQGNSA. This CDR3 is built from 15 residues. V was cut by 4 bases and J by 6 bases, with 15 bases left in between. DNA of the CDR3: TGTGCCAGCAGCTCCGACAGGATGAACCATGAAAAACTGTTTTTT. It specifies CASSSDRMNHEKLFF.

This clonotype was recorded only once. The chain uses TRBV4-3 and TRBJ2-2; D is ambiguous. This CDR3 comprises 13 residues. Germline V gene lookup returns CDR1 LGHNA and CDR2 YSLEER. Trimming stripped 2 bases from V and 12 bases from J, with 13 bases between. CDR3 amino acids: CASSQTPPTKLFF. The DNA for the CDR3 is TGCGCCAGCAGCCAAACCCCCCCCACTAAGCTGTTTTTT.

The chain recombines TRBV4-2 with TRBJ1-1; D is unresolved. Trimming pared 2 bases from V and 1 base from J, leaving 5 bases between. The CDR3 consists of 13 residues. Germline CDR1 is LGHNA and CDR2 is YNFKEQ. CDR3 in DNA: TGTGCCAGCAGCCAATACACGAACACTGAAGCTTTCTTT. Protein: CASSQYTNTEAFF.

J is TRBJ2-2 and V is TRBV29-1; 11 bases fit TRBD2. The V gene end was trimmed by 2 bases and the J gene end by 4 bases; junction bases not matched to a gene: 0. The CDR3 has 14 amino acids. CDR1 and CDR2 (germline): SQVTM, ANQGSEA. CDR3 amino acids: CSVELAGGTGELFF. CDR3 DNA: TGCAGCGTTGAACTAGCGGGAGGCACCGGGGAGCTGTTTTTT.

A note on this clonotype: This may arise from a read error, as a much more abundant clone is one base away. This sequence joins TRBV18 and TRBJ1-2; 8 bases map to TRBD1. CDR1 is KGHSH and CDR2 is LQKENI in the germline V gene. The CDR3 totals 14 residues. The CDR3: CVSSSTGEGYGYTF. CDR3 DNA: TGTGTCAGCTCATCGACAGGGGAAGGCTATGGCTACACCTTC.

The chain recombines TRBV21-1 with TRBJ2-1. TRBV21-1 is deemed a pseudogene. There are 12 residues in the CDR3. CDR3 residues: CASSKANNEQFF. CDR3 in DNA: TGTGCCAGCAGCAAAGCTAACAATGAGCAGTTCTTC.

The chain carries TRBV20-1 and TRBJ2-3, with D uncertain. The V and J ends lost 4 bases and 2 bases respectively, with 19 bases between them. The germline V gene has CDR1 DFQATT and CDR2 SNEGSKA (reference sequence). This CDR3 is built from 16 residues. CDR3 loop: CSAKHRFETLTDTQYF. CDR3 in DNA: TGCAGTGCTAAGCATAGGTTTGAGACCCTCACAGATACGCAGTATTTT.

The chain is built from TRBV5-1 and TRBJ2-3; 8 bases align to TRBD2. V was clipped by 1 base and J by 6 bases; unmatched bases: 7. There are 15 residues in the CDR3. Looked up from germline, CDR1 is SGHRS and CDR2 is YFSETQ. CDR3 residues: CASSLLAGRMDTQYF. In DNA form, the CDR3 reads TGCGCCAGCAGCTTGTTAGCGGGGCGGATGGATACGCAGTATTTT.

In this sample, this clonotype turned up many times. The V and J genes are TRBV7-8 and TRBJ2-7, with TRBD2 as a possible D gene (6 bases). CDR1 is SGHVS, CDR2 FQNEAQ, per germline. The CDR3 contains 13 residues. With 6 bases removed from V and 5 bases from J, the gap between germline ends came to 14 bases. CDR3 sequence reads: CASREGGGNEQYF. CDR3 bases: TGTGCCAGCAGAGAGGGAGGAGGAAACGAGCAGTACTTC.